Following are 31 T cell receptor beta chains from one sample sequenced in a study of shared clonotypes between healthy human individuals. Produced via immunoSEQ multiplex PCR; TCRdb's table is partial and in-frame only. Of some 2.1 million clones listed, 85% to 95% are singletons. Sequenced material: naive CD4+ T cells sorted from blood. The subset here: CD45RA+ positively selected. The receptors derive from a man younger than 30 in good health.

The V call is TRBV15, the J call TRBJ1-2; TRBD1 aligns across 10 bases. Germline CDR1 reads LNHNV; CDR2 reads YYDKDF (reference sequence). Unmatched junction bases numbered 5, after V lost 5 bases and J lost 5 bases. This CDR3 spans 14 amino acids. The CDR3 loop reads CATSSGTGEYGYTF. The CDR3 DNA sequence: TGTGCCACCAGCTCCGGGACAGGGGAATATGGCTACACCTTC.

The V call is TRBV7-2, the J call TRBJ2-1; 9 positions match TRBD1. CDR3 length: 15 residues. Unmatched junction bases numbered 12, after V lost 5 bases and J lost 10 bases. CDR1 and CDR2 (germline): SGHTA, FQGNSA. CDR3 sequence reads: CASSRTGTGLVEQFF. CDR3 bases: TGTGCCAGCAGCAGAACCGGGACAGGGTTGGTGGAGCAGTTCTTC.

The chain joins TRBV5-6 to TRBJ1-6; maybe TRBD1 (5 bases). This CDR3 region has 15 residues. Germline V CDR1 and CDR2: SGHDT, YYEEEE. The V end lost 5 bases, the J end lost 7 bases, and 16 bases lay between the germline ends. CDR3 in DNA: TGTGCCAGCAGGACTTCGGGACGGTTAAATTCACCCCTCCACTTT. This encodes CASRTSGRLNSPLHF. The full variable domain, rest sourced from reference TRBV5-6 and TRBJ1-6, is DAGVTQSPTHLIKTRGQQVTLRCSPKSGHDTVSWYQQALGQGPQFIFQYYEEEERQRGNFPDRFSGHQFPNYSSELNVNALLLGDSALYLCASRTSGRLNSPLHFGNGTRLTVT.

The chain carries TRBV6-4 and TRBJ2-3; 7 bases match TRBD2. This CDR3 contains 16 residues. Germline CDR1 MRHNA, CDR2 SNTAGT. After removal of 0 bases from V and 6 bases from J, the junction contained 9 bases not matched to a gene. In DNA, the CDR3 is TGTGCCAGCAGTGACTCCGGACTAGGCAAGGGGGATACGCAGTATTTT. This encodes CASSDSGLGKGDTQYF.

J is TRBJ1-2 and V is TRBV19; the D gene is possibly TRBD1 (5 bases). The CDR3 consists of 16 residues. From germline, CDR1 is LNHDA and CDR2 SQIVND (reference sequence). V lost 5 bases to trimming and J lost 5 bases, with 21 bases between them. The CDR3 sequence is CASSPSSTDIFYGYTF. In DNA form, the CDR3 reads TGTGCCAGTAGTCCCAGTTCGACAGACATTTTTTATGGCTACACCTTC.

V is TRBV6-4 and J is TRBJ2-2; the D is unclear. V gave up 3 bases and J gave up 3 bases, with 8 bases separating them. The CDR3 consists of 14 residues. CDR1 is MRHNA, CDR2 SNTAGT, per germline. The CDR3 sequence is CASSEQYDTGELFF. CDR3 coding DNA: TGTGCCAGCAGTGAACAGTATGACACCGGGGAGCTGTTTTTT.

J is TRBJ2-1 and V is TRBV4-1; 9 bases line up with TRBD1. The CDR3 is made up of 15 amino acids. V trimming: 2 bases; J trimming: 3 bases; junction bases outside the gene matches: 2. Germline V lookup: CDR1 MGHRA, CDR2 YSYEKL. The CDR3 DNA sequence: TGCGCCAGCAGCCAACGGGGACAGGGCTACAATGAGCAGTTCTTC. As protein: CASSQRGQGYNEQFF.

Only one count was recorded for this clone. The sample holds other DNA sequences that translate to the same CDR3. The CDR3, as DNA: TGTGCCAGCAGCCCCGGCCAGCAAGAGACCCAGTACTTC. Translating it yields CASSPGQQETQYF. The chain combines TRBV5-4 with TRBJ2-5; D uncertain. Germline CDR1 SGHNT, CDR2 YYREEE (reference sequence). The CDR3 is 13 residues long. The V end was cut by 4 bases, the J end by 2 bases, with 9 bases between.

This clone was found a few times. Additional DNA sequences in this sample encode the identical CDR3. Written as DNA, the CDR3 is TGTGCCAGCAGCCAGTACCAAGAGACCCAGTACTTC. This translates into CASSQYQETQYF. The chain links TRBV7-2 to TRBJ2-5; no reliable D call. CDR1 and CDR2 (germline): SGHTA, FQGNSA. CDR3 length: 12 residues. Trimming pared 5 bases from V and 0 bases from J, leaving 4 bases between.

The chain links TRBV10-3 to TRBJ1-4, with no clear D. This CDR3 region has 13 residues. Trimming stripped 1 base from V and 7 bases from J, with 7 bases between. Germline V lookup: CDR1 ENHRY, CDR2 SYGVKD. CDR3 loop: CAISEYGGEKLFF. CDR3 sequence (DNA): TGTGCCATCAGTGAGTACGGCGGTGAAAAACTGTTTTTT.

The V call is TRBV19, the J call TRBJ2-3, with D perhaps TRBD2 (5 bases). The CDR3 has 13 amino acids. Trimming stripped 5 bases from V and 5 bases from J, with 11 bases between. Germline V gives CDR1 LNHDA, CDR2 SQIVND (reference sequence). CDR3 protein: CASSGLAKDTQYF. The CDR3 nucleotides are TGTGCCAGTAGTGGGCTAGCAAAAGATACGCAGTATTTT.

This clone was detected once. V usage is TRBV18 and J usage is TRBJ1-1, with D hard to call. CDR1 is KGHSH, CDR2 LQKENI, per germline. The ends were cut back, 6 bases at V and 1 base at J, with 12 bases in the middle. This CDR3 has 14 amino acids. The CDR3 nucleotides read TGTGCCAGCTCGCCTTTCGCGGGGAACACTGAAGCTTTCTTT. It codes for CASSPFAGNTEAFF.

Regarding this clone: This could be a read error, since a much larger clone is one nucleotide away. The chain links TRBV4-1 to TRBJ2-7; 12 bases map to TRBD2. This CDR3 is 14 amino acids long. Germline CDR1 reads MGHRA; CDR2 reads YSYEKL. In nucleotides, the CDR3 is TGCGCCAGCAGCCGGACTAGCGGGATGTACGAGCAGCACTTC. Translating gives CASSRTSGMYEQHF.

The rearrangement uses TRBV18 and TRBJ1-1, with D uncertain. The CDR3 spans 13 residues. Trimming took 0 bases from V and 3 from J, leaving 5 bases between them. Per the germline V gene, CDR1 is KGHSH and CDR2 is LQKENI. Here the CDR3 reads CASSPPSYTEAFF. CDR3 coding DNA: TGTGCCAGCTCACCACCGAGTTACACTGAAGCTTTCTTT.

CDR3: CASRDGTAYEQYF. Written as DNA, the CDR3 is TGTGCCAGCAGGGACGGGACAGCCTACGAGCAGTACTTC. The V gene is TRBV28, the J gene TRBJ2-7; TRBD1 agrees at 7 bases. The junction had 4 bases not matched to a gene; V was cut back by 6 bases and J by 2 bases. The CDR3 has 13 amino acids. In germline, CDR1 is MDHEN, CDR2 SYDVKM.

This chain joins TRBV11-2 and TRBJ2-5; D call uncertain. Per the germline V gene, CDR1 is SGHAT and CDR2 is FQNNGV. The CDR3 consists of 14 residues. Trimming pared 4 bases from V and 5 bases from J, leaving 14 bases between. The CDR3 sequence is CASSSVVRAETQYF. The CDR3 nucleotides read TGTGCCAGCAGCTCCGTCGTCCGAGCGGAGACCCAGTACTTC.

The chain is built from TRBV5-1 and TRBJ2-7; 7 nucleotides match TRBD2. CDR3 length equals 16 residues. V lost 0 bases and J lost 2; bases outside the gene matches: 8. Germline CDR1 reads SGHRS; CDR2 reads YFSETQ. This chain's CDR3 is CASSLEGGRGAYEQYF. In DNA form, the CDR3 reads TGCGCCAGCAGCTTGGAGGGCGGGAGAGGGGCCTACGAGCAGTACTTC.

The chain employs TRBV25-1 and TRBJ2-3, with 11 bases lining up with TRBD2. After removal of 5 bases from V and 6 bases from J, the junction contained 7 bases not matched to a gene. Germline CDR1 reads MGHDK; CDR2 reads SYGVNS. This CDR3 is 15 amino acids long. For the CDR3, the DNA is TGTGCCAGCAGTATACCGGGACTAGCGGTGGATACGCAGTATTTT. This gives the protein CASSIPGLAVDTQYF.

The V and J genes are TRBV5-4 and TRBJ2-3, with 8 bases that match TRBD1. The CDR3 has 11 residues. V gave up 4 bases and J gave up 14 bases; unmatched junction bases: 6. The V gene's germline CDR1 is SGHNT and CDR2 YYREEE (reference sequence). In DNA, the CDR3 is TGTGCCAGCAGCCACCGGGACAGGACGTATTTT. Amino acid sequence: CASSHRDRTYF.

The rearrangement links TRBV28 to TRBJ2-7; perhaps TRBD1 as D (6 bases). The CDR3 totals 15 residues. Germline CDR1 reads MDHEN; CDR2 reads SYDVKM. Trimming took off 5 bases at V and 3 bases at J, with 17 bases between the two ends. CDR3 nucleotide sequence: TGTGCCAGCAGTACAGGGACACTGCAATACTACGAGCAGTACTTC. Translated, it gives CASSTGTLQYYEQYF.

This clone was counted once. The gene calls are TRBV6-1 and TRBJ1-1, with D tentatively TRBD1 (5 bases). The CDR3 spans 15 residues. Between the trimmed V and J ends, which lost 2 bases and 4 bases, there was a span of 14 bases. The germline CDR1 and CDR2 sequences are MNHNS and SASEGT. The DNA for the CDR3 is TGTGCCAGCAGTGAATTTGGGGGAGGTGGCACTGAAGCTTTCTTT. Protein sequence: CASSEFGGGGTEAFF.

CDR3 protein: CASSRDYPTDTQYF. The CDR3 nucleotides are TGTGCCAGCAGCCGGGACTATCCCACAGATACGCAGTATTTT. The chain carries TRBV6-6 and TRBJ2-3; 7 bases agree with TRBD2. From germline, CDR1 is MNHNY and CDR2 SVGAGI (reference sequence). The J segment lost 2 bases and the V segment lost 6 bases, leaving 5 bases of the junction unmatched. The CDR3 length is 14 residues.

This CDR3 reads CASRGRLDTEAFF. CDR3 DNA: TGTGCCAGCAGGGGGCGGTTGGACACTGAAGCTTTCTTT. V gene TRBV6-6 combines with J gene TRBJ1-1, with a weak D call TRBD1 (5 bases). This CDR3 comprises 13 residues. From germline, CDR1 is MNHNY and CDR2 SVGAGI (reference sequence). V lost 6 bases, J lost 3 bases, and 11 bases lay in between.

This clone was picked up a small number of times. The J gene is TRBJ1-6, the V gene TRBV11-2, with no clear D. The V gene's germline CDR1 is SGHAT and CDR2 FQNNGV. The CDR3 consists of 13 residues. V was trimmed by 3 bases and J by 10 bases, leaving 10 bases between them. The CDR3 loop reads CASSLSENSPLHF. CDR3 DNA: TGTGCCAGCAGCTTGTCAGAGAACTCACCCCTCCACTTT.

This clone was seen once. This sequence joins TRBV6-5 and TRBJ2-7; TRBD1 matches 11 bases. This CDR3 has 14 amino acids. V shed 7 bases and J 9 bases; nucleotides not matched to a gene: 11. The germline V gene has CDR1 MNHEY and CDR2 SVGAGI. Here the CDR3 reads CASTPPGQGERQYF. DNA of the CDR3: TGTGCCAGCACCCCCCCGGGACAGGGGGAACGGCAGTACTTC.

Comments on this clone: A read error may explain this, as a much larger clone is one base away. The chain recombines TRBV2 with TRBJ1-1, with 12 positions matching TRBD1. The CDR3 sequence is 14 residues long. CDR1 and CDR2 (germline): SNHLY, FYNNEI. The chain's CDR3 is CVGGQGAGNTEAFF. CDR3 DNA: TGTGTCGGGGGACAGGGGGCCGGGAACACTGAAGCTTTCTTT. The entire variable domain, with the rest obtained from reference TRBV2 and TRBJ1-1, is as follows: EPEVTQTPSHQVTQMGQEVILRCVPISNHLYFYWYRQILGQKVEFLVSFYNNEISEKSEIFDDQFSVERPDGSNFTLKIRSTKLEDSAMYFCVGGQGAGNTEAFFGQGTRLTVV.

The chain is built from TRBV19 and TRBJ2-7; D may be TRBD1 (6 bases). CDR3 size: 15 residues. V dropped 5 bases and J dropped 7 bases, with 21 bases sitting between them. Germline CDR1 LNHDA, CDR2 SQIVND (reference sequence). The CDR3 is CASSSYPGRGLEQYF. The CDR3 nucleotides are TGTGCCAGTAGTTCCTACCCCGGCAGGGGATTGGAGCAGTACTTC.

This clone was counted once. In nucleotides, the CDR3 is TGCGCCAGCAGCCAAGATTGGGGGACAGGGGTTTTCTACGAGCAGTACTTC. Translation: CASSQDWGTGVFYEQYF. The chain recombines TRBV4-3 with TRBJ2-7; 10 bases align to TRBD1. This CDR3 has 17 amino acids. J was trimmed by 3 bases and V by 0 bases; bases with no gene match: 8. CDR1 and CDR2 from the germline V gene are LGHNA and YSLEER.

The CDR3 coding sequence is TGTGCCACCAGCAGAGATCCCCAATACAGGGGCATTCAGTACTTC. It encodes CATSRDPQYRGIQYF. This chain links TRBV15 with TRBJ2-4, with TRBD1 matching 7 bases. The ends lost 0 bases at V and 9 bases at J; junction bases unmatched: 8. The CDR3 loop spans 15 amino acids. CDR1 and CDR2 from the germline V gene are LNHNV and YYDKDF (reference sequence).

This sequence joins TRBV23-1 and TRBJ1-5, with 7 positions matching TRBD1. TRBV23-1 is designated an ORF whose function remains uncertain. The CDR3 runs 16 residues. V lost 5 bases, J lost 2 bases, and 9 bases stayed unmatched. The CDR3 is CASSGATGIGNQPQHF. DNA for the CDR3: TGCGCCAGCAGTGGGGCGACAGGGATTGGCAATCAGCCCCAGCATTTT.

This clone was seen once. The genes are TRBV6-6 and TRBJ1-1; D perhaps matches TRBD1 (5 bases). Germline V gene data show CDR1 as MNHNY and CDR2 as SVGAGI (reference sequence). V dropped 2 bases and J dropped 3 bases, with 10 bases sitting between them. The CDR3 length is 14 residues. The CDR3 coding sequence is TGTGCCAGCAGTTACGCGGGGGGGGACACTGAAGCTTTCTTT. It specifies CASSYAGGDTEAFF.